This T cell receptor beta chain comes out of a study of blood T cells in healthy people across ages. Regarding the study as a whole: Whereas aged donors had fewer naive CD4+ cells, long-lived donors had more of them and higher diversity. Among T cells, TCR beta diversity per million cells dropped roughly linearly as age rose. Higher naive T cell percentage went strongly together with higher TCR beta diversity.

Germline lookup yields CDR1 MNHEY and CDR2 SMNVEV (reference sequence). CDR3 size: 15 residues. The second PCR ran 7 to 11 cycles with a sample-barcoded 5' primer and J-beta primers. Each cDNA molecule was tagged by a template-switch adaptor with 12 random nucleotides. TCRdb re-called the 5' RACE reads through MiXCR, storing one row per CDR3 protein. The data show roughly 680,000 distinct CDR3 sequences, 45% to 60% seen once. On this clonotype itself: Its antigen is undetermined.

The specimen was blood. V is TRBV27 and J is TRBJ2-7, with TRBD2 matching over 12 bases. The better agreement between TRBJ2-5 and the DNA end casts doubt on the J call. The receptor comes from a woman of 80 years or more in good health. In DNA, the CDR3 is TGTGCCAGCAGTCCGCGGACTAGCGGGGCAGAGACCCAGTACTTC. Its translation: CASSPRTSGAETQYF.